This TCR beta chain is drawn from a study of glioma-infiltrating T cells. General observations from the study: Tissue and blood shared very few CDR3 sequences.

Using RNA template, CDR3s of TCR alpha and beta were amplified with iRepertoire arm-PCR. TCRdb ran MiXCR on the multiplex PCR reads and lists one entry per CDR3 protein. The sample gives about 130,000 distinct CDR3 sequences, 24% of which show up once; 27% is in the top ten. This clonotype was counted a few times. What it binds is not known. CDR3 length: 19 residues. V was shortened by 0 bases and J by 0 bases, with 18 bases between the two germline ends. CDR1 is MGHRA and CDR2 is YSYEKL in the germline V gene. The receptor's source is a human donor with low-grade glioma or glioblastoma, undergoing nonglioma brain surgery, or in good health (not recorded which). The rearrangement uses TRBV4-1 and TRBJ2-4; perhaps TRBD2 as D (5 bases). The sequenced sample consisted of glioma tissue, nonneoplastic brain tissue, or PBMCs (not recorded which). CDR3 loop: CASSQDKRTLSLAKNIQYF. The DNA of the CDR3 is TGCGCCAGCAGCCAAGATAAGCGGACCCTAAGTCTAGCCAAAAACATTCAGTACTTC.